This T cell receptor (beta chain) was sequenced for a study of cytomegalovirus exposure and HLA in healthy donors. PCR was performed using 60 Vbeta and 13 Jbeta primers. Some clones are missing from TCRdb's copy, which holds only in-frame ones; the method was immunoSEQ multiplex PCR. The table records 150,000 to 160,000 clones, around 82% of them present only once. The receptor comes from a woman aged 40 to 55 in good health and CMV-seropositive. The sample taken for sequencing was PBMCs.

In DNA, the CDR3 is TGCGCCAGCAGCCAAGCGTCAGGGGGGTCCAATGAGCAGTTCTTC. Amino acids: CASSQASGGSNEQFF. This rearrangement joins TRBV4-1 to TRBJ2-1; the D gene is possibly TRBD1 (7 bases). Germline-derived CDR1 and CDR2 are MGHRA and YSYEKL. Trimming took 1 base from V and 6 from J, leaving 13 bases between them. This CDR3 region has 15 residues.